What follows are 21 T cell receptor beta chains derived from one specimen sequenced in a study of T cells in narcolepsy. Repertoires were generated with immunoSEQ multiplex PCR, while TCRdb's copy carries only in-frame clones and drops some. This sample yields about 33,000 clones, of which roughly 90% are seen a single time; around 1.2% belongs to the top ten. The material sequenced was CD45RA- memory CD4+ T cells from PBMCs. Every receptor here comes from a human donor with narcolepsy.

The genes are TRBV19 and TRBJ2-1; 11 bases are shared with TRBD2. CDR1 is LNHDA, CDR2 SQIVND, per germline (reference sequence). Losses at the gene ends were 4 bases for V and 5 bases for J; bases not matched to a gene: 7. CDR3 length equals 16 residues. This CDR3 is CASSTIAGGMDNEQFF. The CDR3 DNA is TGTGCCAGTAGTACCATAGCGGGGGGGATGGACAATGAGCAGTTCTTC.

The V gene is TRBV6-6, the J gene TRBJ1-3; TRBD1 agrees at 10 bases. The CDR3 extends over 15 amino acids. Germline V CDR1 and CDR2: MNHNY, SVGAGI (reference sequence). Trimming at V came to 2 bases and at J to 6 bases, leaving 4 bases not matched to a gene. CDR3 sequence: CASSYGGQGLNTIYF. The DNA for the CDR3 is TGTGCCAGCAGTTACGGGGGACAGGGGTTAAACACCATATATTTT.

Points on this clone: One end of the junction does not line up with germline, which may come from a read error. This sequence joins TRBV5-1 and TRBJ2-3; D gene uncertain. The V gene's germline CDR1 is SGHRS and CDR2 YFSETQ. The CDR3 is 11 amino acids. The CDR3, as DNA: TGCGCCAGCAGCTTGGGGGATAAGCAGTATTTT. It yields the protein CASSLGDKQYF.

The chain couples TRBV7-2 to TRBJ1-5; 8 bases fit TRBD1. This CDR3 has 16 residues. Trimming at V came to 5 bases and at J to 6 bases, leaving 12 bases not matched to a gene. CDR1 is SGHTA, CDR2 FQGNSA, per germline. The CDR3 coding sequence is TGTGCCAGCAGCCAACACCCGATAGACAGGGGTCAGCCCCAGCATTTT. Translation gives CASSQHPIDRGQPQHF.

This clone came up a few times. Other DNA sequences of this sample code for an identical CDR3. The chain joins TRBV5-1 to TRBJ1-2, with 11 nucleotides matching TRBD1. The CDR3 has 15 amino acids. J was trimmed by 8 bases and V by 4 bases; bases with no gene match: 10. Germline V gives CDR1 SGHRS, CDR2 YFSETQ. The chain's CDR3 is CASSVGTGGAGGYTF. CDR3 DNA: TGCGCCAGCAGCGTCGGGACAGGGGGTGCCGGGGGCTACACCTTC.

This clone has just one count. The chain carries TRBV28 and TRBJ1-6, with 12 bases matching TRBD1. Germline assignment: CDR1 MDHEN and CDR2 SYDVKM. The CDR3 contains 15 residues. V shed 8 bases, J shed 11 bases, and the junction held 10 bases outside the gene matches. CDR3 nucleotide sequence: TGTGCCAGCTGCGGGGACAGGGGGCGCGTTGCACCCCTCCACTTT. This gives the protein CASCGDRGRVAPLHF. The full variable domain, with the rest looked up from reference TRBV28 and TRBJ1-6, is DVKVTQSSRYLVKRTGEKVFLECVQDMDHENMFWYRQDPGLGLRLIYFSYDVKMKEKGDIPEGYSVSREKKERFSLILESASTNQTSMYLCASCGDRGRVAPLHFGNGTRLTVT.

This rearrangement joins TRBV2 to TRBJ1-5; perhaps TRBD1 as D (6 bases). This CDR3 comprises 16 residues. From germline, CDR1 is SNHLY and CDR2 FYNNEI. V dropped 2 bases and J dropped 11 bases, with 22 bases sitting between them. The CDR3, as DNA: TGTGCCAGCAGTGAACCCCCACAGGGCACCCTAAAATCCCAGCATTTT. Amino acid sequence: CASSEPPQGTLKSQHF.

The CDR3 protein is CASSFGYTEAFF. The CDR3 nucleotides are TGTGCCAGCAGTTTTGGCTACACTGAAGCTTTCTTT. The chain employs TRBV28 and TRBJ1-1; no definite D call. The CDR3 consists of 12 residues. Germline assignment: CDR1 MDHEN and CDR2 SYDVKM. The germline V and J ends were trimmed by 3 bases and 3 bases, with 5 bases remaining between them.

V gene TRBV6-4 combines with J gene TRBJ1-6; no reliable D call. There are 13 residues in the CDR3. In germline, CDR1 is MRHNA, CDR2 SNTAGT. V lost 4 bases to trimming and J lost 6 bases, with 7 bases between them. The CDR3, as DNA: TGTGCCAGCAGTGTGGAAATTAATTCACCCCTCCACTTT. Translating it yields CASSVEINSPLHF.

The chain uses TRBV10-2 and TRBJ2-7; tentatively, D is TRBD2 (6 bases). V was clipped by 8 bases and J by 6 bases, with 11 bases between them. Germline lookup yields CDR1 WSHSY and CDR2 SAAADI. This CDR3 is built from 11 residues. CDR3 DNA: TGCGCCAGCTACGGAGGGTCCGAGCAGTACTTC. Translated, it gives CASYGGSEQYF.

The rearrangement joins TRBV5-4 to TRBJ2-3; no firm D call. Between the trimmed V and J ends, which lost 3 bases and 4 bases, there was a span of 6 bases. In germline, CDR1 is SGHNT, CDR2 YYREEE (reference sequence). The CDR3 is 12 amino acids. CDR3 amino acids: CASSSIPDTQYF. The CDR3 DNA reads TGTGCCAGCAGCTCGATCCCAGATACGCAGTATTTT.

As DNA, the CDR3 is TGTGCCAGCAGCCTAAGCCCGGACTATTCACCCCTCCACTTT. The encoded protein is CASSLSPDYSPLHF. V gene TRBV7-9 combines with J gene TRBJ1-6; no definite D call. V shed 5 bases and J shed 8 bases, with 13 bases lying between them. CDR1 and CDR2 from the germline V gene are SEHNR and FQNEAQ (reference sequence). This CDR3 comprises 14 residues.

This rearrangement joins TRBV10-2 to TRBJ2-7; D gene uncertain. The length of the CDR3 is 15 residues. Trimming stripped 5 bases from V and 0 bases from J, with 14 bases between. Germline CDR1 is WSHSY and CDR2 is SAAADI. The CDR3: CASSSSGRSSYEQYF. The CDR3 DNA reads TGCGCCAGCAGTTCCAGTGGAAGAAGCTCCTACGAGCAGTACTTC.

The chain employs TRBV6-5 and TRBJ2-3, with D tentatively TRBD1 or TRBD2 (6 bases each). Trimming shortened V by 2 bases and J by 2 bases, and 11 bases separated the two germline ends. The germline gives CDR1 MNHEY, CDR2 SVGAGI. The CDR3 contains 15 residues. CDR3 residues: CASSYGGLHTDTQYF. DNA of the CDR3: TGTGCCAGCAGTTACGGGGGGCTTCACACAGATACGCAGTATTTT.

The CDR3 bases are TGTGCCAGTATTCGGGACAGGGTAGATACGCAGTATTTT. Translation: CASIRDRVDTQYF. The chain employs TRBV19 and TRBJ2-3, with 9 bases that match TRBD1. V dropped 7 bases and J dropped 5; count of bases not matched to a gene: 4. The CDR3 has 13 amino acids. The V gene's germline CDR1 is LNHDA and CDR2 SQIVND (reference sequence).

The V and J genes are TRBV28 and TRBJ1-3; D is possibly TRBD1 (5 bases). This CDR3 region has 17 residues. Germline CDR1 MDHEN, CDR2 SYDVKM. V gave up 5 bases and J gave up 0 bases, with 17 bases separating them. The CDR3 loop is CASSPSWGSRSGNTIYF. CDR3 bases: TGTGCCAGCAGTCCCTCTTGGGGGTCCCGCTCTGGAAACACCATATATTTT.

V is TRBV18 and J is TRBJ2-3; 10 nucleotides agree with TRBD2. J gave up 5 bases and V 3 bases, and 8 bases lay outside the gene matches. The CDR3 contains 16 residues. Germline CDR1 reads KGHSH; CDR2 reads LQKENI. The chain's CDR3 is CASSPTLAGVRDTQYF. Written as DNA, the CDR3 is TGTGCCAGCTCACCGACCCTAGCGGGAGTCCGAGATACGCAGTATTTT.

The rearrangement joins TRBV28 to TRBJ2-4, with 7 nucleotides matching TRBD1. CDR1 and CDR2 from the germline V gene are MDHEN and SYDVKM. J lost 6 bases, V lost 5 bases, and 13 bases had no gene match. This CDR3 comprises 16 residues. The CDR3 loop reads CASSAPGTEPRNIQYF. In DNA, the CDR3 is TGTGCCAGCAGTGCGCCAGGGACAGAGCCTCGAAACATTCAGTACTTC.

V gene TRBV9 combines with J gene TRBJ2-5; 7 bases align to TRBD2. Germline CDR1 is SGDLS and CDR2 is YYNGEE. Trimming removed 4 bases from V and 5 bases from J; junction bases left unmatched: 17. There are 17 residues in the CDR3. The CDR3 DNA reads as TGTGCCAGCAGCATCCGGGACTCAGGAAGGCGGGGGGAGACCCAGTACTTC. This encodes CASSIRDSGRRGETQYF.

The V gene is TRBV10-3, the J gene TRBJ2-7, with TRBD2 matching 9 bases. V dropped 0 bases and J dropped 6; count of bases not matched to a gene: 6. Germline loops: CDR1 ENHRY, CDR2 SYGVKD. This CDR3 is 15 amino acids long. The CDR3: CAISESRLAGSEQYF. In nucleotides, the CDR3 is TGTGCCATCAGTGAGTCTAGGCTAGCGGGAAGCGAGCAGTACTTC.

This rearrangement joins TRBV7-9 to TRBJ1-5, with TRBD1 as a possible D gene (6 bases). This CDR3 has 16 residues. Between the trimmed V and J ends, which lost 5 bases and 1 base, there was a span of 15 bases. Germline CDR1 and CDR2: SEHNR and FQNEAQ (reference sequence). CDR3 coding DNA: TGTGCCAGCAGCCCAAAGGGGGGACCGAGCAATCAGCCCCAGCATTTT. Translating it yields CASSPKGGPSNQPQHF.